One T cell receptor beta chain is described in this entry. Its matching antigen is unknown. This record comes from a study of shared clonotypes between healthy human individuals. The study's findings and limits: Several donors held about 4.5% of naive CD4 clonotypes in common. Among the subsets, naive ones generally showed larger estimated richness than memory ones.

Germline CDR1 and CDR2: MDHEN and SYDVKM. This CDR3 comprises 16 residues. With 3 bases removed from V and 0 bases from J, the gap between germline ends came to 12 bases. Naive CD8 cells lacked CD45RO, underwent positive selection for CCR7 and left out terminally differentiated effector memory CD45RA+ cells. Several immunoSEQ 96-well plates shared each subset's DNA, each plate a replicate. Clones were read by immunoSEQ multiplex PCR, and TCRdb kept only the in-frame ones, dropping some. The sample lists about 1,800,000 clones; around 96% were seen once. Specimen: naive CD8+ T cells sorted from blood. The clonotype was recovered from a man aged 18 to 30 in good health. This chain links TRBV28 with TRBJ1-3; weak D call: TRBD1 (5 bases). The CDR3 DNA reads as TGTGCCAGCAGTTTCCCGGAGGGGTACTCTGGAAACACCATATATTTT. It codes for CASSFPEGYSGNTIYF.